The present entry profiles one T cell receptor beta chain with its context. This record comes from a study of T cell changes during pregnancy in multiple sclerosis. Trimming removed 8 bases at V and 4 bases at J, with 14 bases between. CDR1 is SGHAT and CDR2 is FQNNGV in the germline V gene. The CDR3 is made up of 13 amino acids. Generated by immunoSEQ multiplex PCR, the TCRdb table keeps only in-frame clones and is missing some. The top ten clones hold roughly 5.5% of a sample with fewer than 50,000 clones, 85% to 95% of them seen once. The sample consisted of CD8+ T cells from peripheral blood mononuclear cells, taken before pregnancy. The receptor was isolated from a female donor with multiple sclerosis, enrolled in a pregnancy study. This chain uses TRBV11-2 with TRBJ1-1, with a tentative D call TRBD1 (5 bases). The CDR3 sequence: CASGRQLPTEAFF. DNA for the CDR3: TGTGCCAGCGGAAGACAGTTACCCACTGAAGCTTTCTTT.